The 26 T cell receptor beta chains listed next were all sequenced from one sample in a study of T cell responses to AZD1222 COVID-19 vaccine. Here immunoSEQ multiplex PCR was the method, and the copy in TCRdb shows in-frame clones only, minus some. The sample lists 80,000 or so clones, 82% occurring once. The sequencing here drew on peripheral blood, taken on day 0 of AZD1222 vaccination. These receptor sequences come from an adult in good health.

This CDR3 reads CASSERVDYGYTF. CDR3 nucleotides: TGTGCCAGCAGTGAACGGGTGGACTATGGCTACACCTTC. This rearrangement joins TRBV6-1 to TRBJ1-2, with no clear D. Germline loops: CDR1 MNHNS, CDR2 SASEGT. V was clipped by 2 bases and J by 3 bases, with 7 bases between them. This CDR3 has 13 amino acids.

The V gene is TRBV12-3 or TRBV12-4, the J gene TRBJ1-2, with TRBD1 matching 7 bases. The V gene end was trimmed by 6 bases and the J gene end by 9 bases; junction bases not matched to a gene: 4. The CDR3 loop spans 11 amino acids. CDR3 DNA: TGTGCCAGCAGAACAGGGGATCGCTACACCTTC. Translating gives CASRTGDRYTF.

The chain joins TRBV19 to TRBJ2-5; 8 bases agree with TRBD1. The junction had 8 bases not matched to a gene; V was cut back by 5 bases and J by 3 bases. This CDR3 spans 15 amino acids. Germline values: CDR1 LNHDA, CDR2 SQIVND (reference sequence). The CDR3 DNA is TGTGCCAGTAGTCAGGACAGGGAGGACGAAGAGACCCAGTACTTC. It codes for CASSQDREDEETQYF.

The V gene is TRBV3-1 (or the pseudogene TRBV3-2), the J gene TRBJ1-6; maybe TRBD1 (5 bases). This CDR3 has 14 amino acids. Trimming took off 1 base at V and 7 bases at J, with 8 bases between the two ends. Germline loops: CDR1 LGHDT, CDR2 YNNKEL (reference sequence). The DNA for the CDR3 is TGTGCCAGCAGCCAAGGTCGGGGGAATTCACCCCTCCACTTT. Its protein is CASSQGRGNSPLHF.

CDR3 DNA sequence: TGTGCCAGCAGCGCCACAGGGGGCGCGTTTGGCGAGCAGTACTTC. It yields the protein CASSATGGAFGEQYF. The chain carries TRBV9 and TRBJ2-7, with 9 bases matching TRBD1. In germline, CDR1 is SGDLS, CDR2 YYNGEE. The V segment lost 3 bases and the J segment 6 bases; nucleotides outside the gene matches: 10. CDR3 size: 15 residues.

The chain couples TRBV9 to TRBJ2-7; D gene unclear. CDR1 and CDR2 from the germline V gene are SGDLS and YYNGEE. V lost 3 bases and J 0 bases, leaving 13 bases between the germline ends. This CDR3 has 15 amino acids. CDR3 nucleotide sequence: TGTGCCAGCAGCGACAAGGACGGAAGCTCCTACGAGCAGTACTTC. This gives the protein CASSDKDGSSYEQYF.

A few counts support this clone. V is TRBV18 and J is TRBJ2-2; D unresolved. Germline V gene data show CDR1 as KGHSH and CDR2 as LQKENI. This CDR3 has 15 residues. Deletions cut 0 bases from V and 0 bases from J, with 5 bases between. For the CDR3, the DNA is TGTGCCAGCTCACCACCAGGAGCGAACACCGGGGAGCTGTTTTTT. The encoded protein is CASSPPGANTGELFF.

The chain employs TRBV2 and TRBJ1-5, with no clear D. V was trimmed by 1 base and J by 7 bases, leaving 14 bases between them. The CDR3 extends over 15 amino acids. CDR1 is SNHLY and CDR2 is FYNNEI in the germline V gene. The CDR3 here is CASSEGRTGGQPQHF. The CDR3, as DNA: TGTGCCAGCAGTGAAGGGCGTACGGGAGGCCAGCCCCAGCATTTT.

The chain has TRBV12-5 and TRBJ2-4; D unresolved. From germline, CDR1 is LGHNT and CDR2 FRNRAP. V was clipped by 3 bases and J by 0 bases, with 12 bases between them. The length of the CDR3 is 16 residues. CDR3 amino acids: CASGFERTLAKNIQYF. The CDR3 DNA is TGTGCTAGTGGTTTTGAGAGAACTCTAGCCAAAAACATTCAGTACTTC.

The chain links TRBV10-3 to TRBJ2-1; D may match TRBD1 or TRBD2 (6 bases each). V was pared by 0 bases and J by 5 bases, with 11 bases between. CDR1 is ENHRY and CDR2 is SYGVKD in the germline V gene. The CDR3 covers 15 residues. The CDR3 sequence: CAISESGGPNNEQFF. CDR3 DNA: TGTGCCATCAGTGAGTCTGGGGGGCCGAACAATGAGCAGTTCTTC.

This chain joins TRBV6-5 and TRBJ1-6; 7 positions match TRBD1. J lost 9 bases, V lost 2 bases, and 10 bases had no gene match. This CDR3 is built from 16 residues. Germline CDR1 is MNHEY and CDR2 is SVGAGI. The CDR3 region has the DNA TGTGCCAGCAGTTACAATCGTGGACAGGAGAGTTCACCCCTCCACTTT. This codes for CASSYNRGQESSPLHF.

As for this clone: An end of the junction does not agree with germline; a read error may underlie this. Different DNA sequences within this sample yield the same CDR3. The CDR3: CASSLDWGGLGTQYF. CDR3 DNA: TGTGCGAGCAGCTTAGATTGGGGGGGTCTAGGGACCCAGTACTTC. J is TRBJ2-5 and V is TRBV7-9; TRBD2 aligns across 7 bases. The CDR3 sequence is 15 residues long. Germline loops: CDR1 SEHNR, CDR2 FQNEAQ (reference sequence). Together with reference TRBV7-9 and TRBJ2-5, the CDR3 gives the full variable domain: DTGVSQNPRHKITKRGQNVTFRCDPISEHNRLYWYRQTLGQGPEFLTYFQNEAQLEKSRLLSDRFSAERPKGSFSTLEIQRTEQGDSAMYLCASSLDWGGLGTQYFGPGTRLLVL.

The chain joins TRBV5-4 to TRBJ2-5; TRBD2 matches 12 bases. The germline V gene has CDR1 SGHNT and CDR2 YYREEE (reference sequence). The CDR3 consists of 15 residues. Germline trimming cut 4 bases from V and 10 bases from J; bases unmatched to any gene: 11. This CDR3 is CASSLKLAGGQDQYF. Here the CDR3 DNA reads TGTGCCAGCAGCCTGAAACTAGCGGGGGGACAGGACCAGTACTTC.

This chain uses TRBV6-6 with TRBJ2-2, with D possibly matching TRBD2 (6 bases). CDR1 and CDR2 (germline): MNHNY, SVGAGI (reference sequence). The CDR3 spans 14 residues. V was trimmed by 5 bases and J by 10 bases, leaving 17 bases between them. The CDR3 spells CASSQDYPPLELFF. The CDR3 DNA sequence: TGTGCCAGCAGTCAGGACTATCCCCCGCTGGAGCTGTTTTTT.

This chain joins TRBV19 and TRBJ1-5; a possible D gene is TRBD1 (6 bases). CDR1 is LNHDA and CDR2 is SQIVND in the germline V gene (reference sequence). The CDR3 consists of 17 residues. V was trimmed by 3 bases and J by 1 base, leaving 16 bases between them. Written as DNA, the CDR3 is TGTGCCAGTAGTATCTTATCACGAGGGGGGAGCAATCAGCCCCAGCATTTT. It specifies CASSILSRGGSNQPQHF.

This chain links TRBV4-3 with TRBJ1-4; perhaps TRBD1 as D (6 bases). The CDR3 loop spans 19 amino acids. V lost 2 bases and J 7 bases, leaving 26 bases between the germline ends. Per germline, CDR1 LGHNA and CDR2 YSLEER. CDR3 bases: TGCGCCAGCAGCCAACTCCCACCATTGGGGGGGCGGAGTAGTGAAAAACTGTTTTTT. Amino acids: CASSQLPPLGGRSSEKLFF.

The chain uses TRBV4-3 and TRBJ2-3; TRBD1 matches 7 bases. Germline V lookup: CDR1 LGHNA, CDR2 YSLEER. Trimming removed 0 bases from V and 1 base from J; junction bases left unmatched: 7. There are 17 residues in the CDR3. This CDR3 is CASSQDLTGSGTDTQYF. CDR3 nucleotides: TGCGCCAGCAGCCAAGACCTGACAGGGTCCGGCACAGATACGCAGTATTTT.

The genes are TRBV4-2 and TRBJ2-3, with 8 bases matching TRBD2. The length of the CDR3 is 17 residues. The trim removed 2 bases at V and 1 base at J, leaving 8 bases unmatched. CDR1 and CDR2 from the germline V gene are LGHNA and YNFKEQ. CDR3 nucleotides: TGTGCCAGCAGCCAACCCAGCGGGGGATTGGGCACAGATACGCAGTATTTT. Residues: CASSQPSGGLGTDTQYF.

This chain links TRBV7-6 with TRBJ2-5; 7 bases are shared with TRBD2. CDR1 is SGHVS, CDR2 FNYEAQ, per germline. The junction had 17 bases not matched to a gene; V was cut back by 5 bases and J by 2 bases. The CDR3 has 18 amino acids. CDR3 residues: CASSPEPTPERGQETQYF. In DNA form, the CDR3 reads TGTGCCAGCAGCCCCGAACCGACCCCGGAGCGGGGACAAGAGACCCAGTACTTC.

The sample holds a few counts of this clone. This chain links TRBV4-2 with TRBJ1-1; D is uncertain. From germline, CDR1 is LGHNA and CDR2 YNFKEQ. The CDR3 totals 16 residues. V shed 0 bases and J shed 4 bases, with 15 bases lying between them. CDR3: CASSQERTGLGTEAFF. DNA for the CDR3: TGTGCCAGCAGCCAAGAGCGGACGGGATTGGGCACTGAAGCTTTCTTT.

The chain uses TRBV5-6 and TRBJ1-5; D unclear. V lost 4 bases and J 4 bases, leaving 15 bases between the germline ends. The CDR3 spans 15 residues. Germline-derived CDR1 and CDR2 are SGHDT and YYEEEE. In DNA form, the CDR3 reads TGTGCCAGCAGCACCGAAGGGAGACCTAATCAGCCCCAGCATTTT. It yields the protein CASSTEGRPNQPQHF.

This chain links TRBV5-1 with TRBJ1-6, with TRBD1 matching over 7 bases. CDR3 size: 15 residues. The ends lost 0 bases at V and 6 bases at J; junction bases unmatched: 3. CDR1 and CDR2 (germline): SGHRS, YFSETQ. The CDR3 is CASSLAGTANSPLHF. The CDR3 DNA reads TGCGCCAGCAGCTTGGCCGGGACAGCTAATTCACCCCTCCACTTT.

The CDR3 bases are TGTGCCAGCAGTCCCAAGGGTTGGTTAAAACAAGAGACCCAGTACTTC. Translation gives CASSPKGWLKQETQYF. The rearrangement uses TRBV6-2 or TRBV6-3 and TRBJ2-5, with unresolved D. This CDR3 spans 16 amino acids. Germline CDR1 and CDR2: MNHEY and SVGEGT. V shed 5 bases and J shed 2 bases, with 18 bases lying between them.

The J gene is TRBJ1-1, the V gene TRBV5-4; TRBD1 is a possible D gene (5 bases). Trimming pared 0 bases from V and 0 bases from J, leaving 12 bases between. The CDR3 extends over 16 amino acids. Germline values: CDR1 SGHNT, CDR2 YYREEE (reference sequence). The CDR3 here is CASSLALGQMNTEAFF. In DNA, the CDR3 is TGTGCCAGCAGCTTGGCTCTGGGGCAAATGAACACTGAAGCTTTCTTT.

The CDR3 DNA reads as TGTGCCAGCAGTGTAGCTGCCTCTGGAAACACCATATATTTT. Translating it yields CASSVAASGNTIYF. The genes are TRBV6-1 and TRBJ1-3, with unresolved D. CDR1 is MNHNS, CDR2 SASEGT, per germline. The CDR3 runs 14 residues. V was trimmed by 4 bases and J by 0 bases, leaving 7 bases between them.

J is TRBJ2-1 and V is TRBV13; 14 bases match TRBD2. Germline CDR1 reads PRHDT; CDR2 reads FYEKMQ (reference sequence). J lost 6 bases, V lost 5 bases, and 6 bases had no gene match. The CDR3 is 16 amino acids. The DNA of the CDR3 is TGTGCCAGCAGCAACCTCGGGACTAGCGGGAGCAATGAGCAGTTCTTC. Residues: CASSNLGTSGSNEQFF.